This TCR beta chain comes out of a study of CD8+ T cells in alopecia areata. General study points: Mice gave a clearer picture of TCR sharing than patients did, possibly for HLA-related reasons.

Following RNA extraction, reverse transcription yielded cDNA that acted as the sequencing template. The method was immunoSEQ multiplex PCR; TCRdb's version includes in-frame clones alone and lacks a portion of them. The sample has over 120,000 clones, roughly 54% seen once. Treatment described: oral pan-JAK inhibitor, 5-10 mg twice daily. A remark on this clone: Its specificity is not known.

The germline gives CDR1 SGHRS, CDR2 YFSETQ. The V and J ends lost 3 bases and 7 bases respectively, with 14 bases between them. CDR3 length: 14 amino acids. This receptor was obtained from a human donor with alopecia areata. The specimen comprised CD8+ T cells sorted from blood, sampled at week 4, from a patient treated with tofacitinib. This sequence joins TRBV5-1 and TRBJ2-4; D could derive from TRBD1 or TRBD2 (5 bases each). The DNA for the CDR3 is TGCGCCAGCAGCTGGGGGAAATCGGGGAACATTCAGTACTTC. Translation gives CASSWGKSGNIQYF.